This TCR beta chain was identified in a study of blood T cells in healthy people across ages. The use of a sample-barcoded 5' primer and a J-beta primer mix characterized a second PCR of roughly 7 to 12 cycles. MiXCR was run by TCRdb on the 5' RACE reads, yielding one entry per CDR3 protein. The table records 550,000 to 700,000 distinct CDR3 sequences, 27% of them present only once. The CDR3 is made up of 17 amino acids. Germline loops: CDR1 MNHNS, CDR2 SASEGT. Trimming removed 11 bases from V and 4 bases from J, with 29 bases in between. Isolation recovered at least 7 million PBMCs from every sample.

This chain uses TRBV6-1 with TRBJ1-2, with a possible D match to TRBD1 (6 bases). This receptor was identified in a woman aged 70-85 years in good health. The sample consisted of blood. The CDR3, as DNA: TGTGCCTCGCTGGGGGTGGGACAACCGGGGGCCGCCTATGGCTACACCTTC. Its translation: CASLGVGQPGAAYGYTF.